Below are 3 T cell receptor beta chains sequenced from a single sample in a study of metastatic and nonmetastatic thyroid tumors (dated by TCRdb to 2020 to 2021). No patient had received any treatment before thyroid surgery. Library prep was done by PCR. The sequencer listed for this sample is Illumina HiSeq 4000. TCRdb ran its own pipeline on the public reads, namely fastp trimming at Q25 and MiXCR clone calling, and kept in-frame beta chains. The sample data list some 21,000 clones, and 22% of these were observed just once. The ten largest clonotypes hold 9% to 15% of the sample. The sequencing sample was made of tumor tissue. Receptor source: a female donor with papillary thyroid cancer or a benign thyroid nodule (not recorded which). Some clones in this sample may be carry-over from other donors' samples.

The sample holds a few counts of this clone. The J gene is TRBJ1-4, the V gene TRBV5-5; the match to TRBD1 covers 9 bases. Germline V lookup: CDR1 SGHKS, CDR2 YYEKEE (reference sequence). The J segment lost 8 bases and the V segment lost 3 bases, leaving 5 bases of the junction unmatched. The CDR3 runs 14 residues. CDR3 nucleotide sequence: TGTGCCAGCAGCTCGGGACAGGGAAAAGAAAAACTGTTTTTT. Translation gives CASSSGQGKEKLFF.

This clone came up a few times. The chain recombines TRBV28 with TRBJ2-1; no firm D call. Looked up from germline, CDR1 is MDHEN and CDR2 is SYDVKM. The CDR3 is 13 residues long. Trimming took off 2 bases at V and 7 bases at J, with 9 bases between the two ends. CDR3 in DNA: TGTGCCAGCAGTTTACCGGTAGTAAATGAGCAGTTCTTC. It codes for CASSLPVVNEQFF.

This clone came up many times. The CDR3 DNA follows: TGTGCCAGCAGTAGGGGGAGGGCCTACAATGAGCAGTTCTTC. Protein: CASSRGRAYNEQFF. J is TRBJ2-1 and V is TRBV6-2 or TRBV6-3; D possibly corresponds to TRBD2 (7 bases). CDR3 length: 14 residues. Per the germline V gene, CDR1 is MNHEY and CDR2 is SVGEGT. Trimming removed 5 bases at V and 2 bases at J, with 10 bases between.